Following are 30 T cell receptor beta chains from one sample sequenced in a study of blood T cell repertoires in COVID-19. TCRdb keeps only in-frame clones here, not all; method: immunoSEQ multiplex PCR. The sample includes 200,000 to 250,000 clones, approximately 90% of them seen just once. Sample: PBMCs or T cells enriched from blood (not recorded which). The receptors derive from a man aged 30 to 39 who had recovered from COVID-19.

The rearrangement joins TRBV4-2 to TRBJ2-1; 7 positions match TRBD1. Germline-derived CDR1 and CDR2 are LGHNA and YNFKEQ. V gave up 0 bases and J gave up 7 bases; unmatched junction bases: 12. The CDR3 sequence is 17 residues long. The CDR3 region has the DNA TGTGCCAGCAGCCAAGATGGGGCCAGGGGGATGGTAAATGAGCAGTTCTTC. Its translation is CASSQDGARGMVNEQFF.

This clone appeared a single time. V is TRBV10-2 and J is TRBJ2-7, with 8 bases matching TRBD1. The CDR3 runs 14 residues. V lost 6 bases to trimming and J lost 3 bases; unmatched junction nucleotides: 7. In germline, CDR1 is WSHSY, CDR2 SAAADI. CDR3 coding DNA: TGCGCCAGCAGCAGACAGGGGACGCTCTACGAGCAGTACTTC. Its translation is CASSRQGTLYEQYF.

The rearrangement links TRBV3-1 (or the pseudogene TRBV3-2) to TRBJ1-2, with D uncertain. The germline V gene has CDR1 LGHDT and CDR2 YNNKEL (reference sequence). This CDR3 region has 14 residues. Trimming took off 4 bases at V and 1 base at J, with 10 bases between the two ends. The chain's CDR3 is CASSPEAYNYGYTF. The CDR3 coding sequence is TGTGCCAGCAGCCCTGAGGCCTATAACTATGGCTACACCTTC.

This chain connects TRBV5-1 to TRBJ1-6; 7 positions agree with TRBD1. With 3 bases clipped from V and 3 bases from J, the junction kept 15 bases outside the gene matches. The length of the CDR3 is 19 residues. Germline V gives CDR1 SGHRS, CDR2 YFSETQ. The CDR3 DNA follows: TGCGCCAGCAGCTCCGGGACAGTCCAAATGAAGCTCTATAATTCACCCCTCCACTTT. Translated: CASSSGTVQMKLYNSPLHF.

The chain combines TRBV5-6 with TRBJ2-2, with 15 bases fitting TRBD2. Trimming took 3 bases from V and 4 from J; bases not matched to a gene: 1. This CDR3 is 16 amino acids long. The germline CDR1 and CDR2 sequences are SGHDT and YYEEEE. CDR3 protein: CASSWGLAGGTGELFF. For the CDR3, the DNA is TGTGCCAGCAGCTGGGGACTAGCGGGGGGCACCGGGGAGCTGTTTTTT. Full variable domain (rest looked up from reference TRBV5-6 and TRBJ2-2): DAGVTQSPTHLIKTRGQQVTLRCSPKSGHDTVSWYQQALGQGPQFIFQYYEEEERQRGNFPDRFSGHQFPNYSSELNVNALLLGDSALYLCASSWGLAGGTGELFFGEGSRLTVL.

This chain uses TRBV3-1 (or the pseudogene TRBV3-2) with TRBJ2-1, with 10 bases identical to TRBD2. Trimming at V came to 3 bases and at J to 5 bases, leaving 7 bases not matched to a gene. Germline assignment: CDR1 LGHDT and CDR2 YNNKEL (reference sequence). The CDR3 is 16 residues long. This CDR3 reads CASSHHSGGPHNEQFF. CDR3 DNA: TGTGCCAGCAGCCATCATAGCGGGGGGCCCCACAATGAGCAGTTCTTC.

This sequence joins TRBV2 and TRBJ1-5; D call uncertain. Between the trimmed V and J ends, which lost 5 bases and 2 bases, there was a span of 13 bases. Per the germline V gene, CDR1 is SNHLY and CDR2 is FYNNEI. The CDR3 has 15 residues. The CDR3 bases are TGTGCCAGCAGTACACTCCCCCGGGGCAATCAGCCCCAGCATTTT. This codes for CASSTLPRGNQPQHF.

The chain recombines TRBV29-1 with TRBJ1-5, with D possibly TRBD1 on 5 matching bases. This CDR3 is built from 13 residues. Trimming removed 4 bases at V and 4 bases at J, with 11 bases between. The germline V gene encodes CDR1 SQVTM and CDR2 ANQGSEA. CDR3 nucleotide sequence: TGCAGCGTTGGAGGAGGGGAGAATCAGCCCCAGCATTTT. Its protein product is CSVGGGENQPQHF. Looking up the rest from reference TRBV29-1 and TRBJ1-5 gives the full variable domain: SAVISQKPSRDICQRGTSLTIQCQVDSQVTMMFWYRQQPGQSLTLIATANQGSEATYESGFVIDKFPISRPNLTFSTLTVSNMSPEDSSIYLCSVGGGENQPQHFGDGTRLSIL.

This clone was observed a few times. This chain connects TRBV7-6 to TRBJ1-1; D gene unclear. CDR3 length: 14 residues. V was clipped by 7 bases and J by 1 base, with 13 bases between them. The germline gives CDR1 SGHVS, CDR2 FNYEAQ. In nucleotides, the CDR3 is TGTGCCAGCAACCCGTATATAGAGAACACTGAAGCTTTCTTT. Protein product: CASNPYIENTEAFF.

V and J are TRBV2 and TRBJ2-1; unclear D gene. This CDR3 has 11 amino acids. V lost 4 bases to trimming and J lost 10 bases, with 8 bases between them. The V gene's germline CDR1 is SNHLY and CDR2 FYNNEI. CDR3 amino acids: CASSGQLEQFF. For the CDR3, the DNA is TGTGCCAGCAGTGGACAATTAGAGCAGTTCTTC.

This clone has only one observation. The chain uses TRBV6-6 and TRBJ2-1; 10 bases fit TRBD2. The germline CDR1 and CDR2 sequences are MNHNY and SVGAGI (reference sequence). V was pared by 3 bases and J by 6 bases, with 5 bases of the junction left unmatched. This CDR3 spans 15 amino acids. CDR3 residues: CASSYSGRLFNEQFF. Written as DNA, the CDR3 is TGTGCCAGCAGTTATAGCGGGAGGTTATTCAATGAGCAGTTCTTC.

The genes are TRBV5-1 and TRBJ2-7; D is uncertain. Trimming removed 5 bases from V and 3 bases from J, with 9 bases in between. The germline V gene has CDR1 SGHRS and CDR2 YFSETQ. This CDR3 comprises 12 residues. The chain's CDR3 is CASREASYEQYF. For the CDR3, the DNA is TGCGCCAGCAGAGAAGCGAGCTACGAGCAGTACTTC.

The J gene is TRBJ2-3, the V gene TRBV19; maybe TRBD1 (5 bases). The CDR3 consists of 16 residues. Per germline, CDR1 LNHDA and CDR2 SQIVND (reference sequence). Trimming pared 4 bases from V and 0 bases from J, leaving 14 bases between. In DNA, the CDR3 is TGTGCCAGTAGTAGCGGACAAGGATCTAGCACAGATACGCAGTATTTT. Amino acids: CASSSGQGSSTDTQYF.

The rearrangement joins TRBV7-2 to TRBJ1-2, with D maybe TRBD1 (6 bases). V shed 1 base and J shed 5 bases, with 17 bases lying between them. Germline V gene data show CDR1 as SGHTA and CDR2 as FQGNSA. This CDR3 region has 16 residues. In nucleotides, the CDR3 is TGTGCCAGCAGCTTAGGAGGGGCCGGGACACGGTATGGCTACACCTTC. It yields the protein CASSLGGAGTRYGYTF.

The genes are TRBV18 and TRBJ2-7; no reliable D call. CDR3 length: 13 residues. Per germline, CDR1 KGHSH and CDR2 LQKENI. V gave up 2 bases and J gave up 5 bases, with 10 bases separating them. The CDR3 sequence is CASSPLVSNEQYF. DNA for the CDR3: TGTGCCAGCTCACCATTGGTAAGCAACGAGCAGTACTTC.

V is TRBV4-1 and J is TRBJ1-2, with 7 bases lining up with TRBD1. The ends lost 1 base at V and 6 bases at J; junction bases unmatched: 11. The CDR3 consists of 16 residues. The V gene's germline CDR1 is MGHRA and CDR2 YSYEKL. The CDR3 here is CASSQASGGLGNGYTF. DNA of the CDR3: TGCGCCAGCAGCCAAGCATCAGGGGGTTTAGGGAATGGCTACACCTTC.

CDR3 loop: CASSLGTYEQYF. CDR3 bases: TGTGCCAGCAGTTTGGGCACATACGAGCAGTACTTC. The chain has TRBV12-3 or TRBV12-4 and TRBJ2-7; D gene unclear. The CDR3 is 12 residues long. V was clipped by 3 bases and J by 4 bases, with 7 bases between them.

This chain uses TRBV10-3 with TRBJ1-6; a weak D match, TRBD1 (6 bases). CDR3 length: 14 residues. Trimming left V 5 bases short and J 8 bases short, with 13 bases between. Germline V lookup: CDR1 ENHRY, CDR2 SYGVKD. The CDR3 sequence is CAISKQGSDSPLHF. The CDR3, as DNA: TGTGCCATCAGTAAACAGGGTAGCGATTCACCCCTCCACTTT.

The chain carries TRBV7-9 and TRBJ2-5; possibly TRBD1 for D (6 bases). The CDR3 is 15 amino acids. The germline V and J ends were trimmed by 2 bases and 4 bases, with 14 bases remaining between them. Germline V gene lookup returns CDR1 SEHNR and CDR2 FQNEAQ (reference sequence). This CDR3 reads CASSLTTGLGETQYF. The CDR3 nucleotides are TGTGCCAGCAGCTTAACAACAGGGTTAGGAGAGACCCAGTACTTC.

V and J are TRBV21-1 and TRBJ1-4; the D segment call TRBD1 is taken from the table without a DNA check. TRBV21-1 is recorded as a pseudogene. This CDR3 spans 20 amino acids. The CDR3, as DNA: TGTGCCAGCAGCAAAAAAGACGGGCGAGGGGACAGGCCCATGCATGAAAAACTGTTTTTT. It yields the protein CASSKKDGRGDRPMHEKLFF.

The chain recombines TRBV9 with TRBJ1-1; 7 positions match TRBD1. This CDR3 contains 15 residues. The ends lost 3 bases at V and 0 bases at J; junction bases unmatched: 5. Germline values: CDR1 SGDLS, CDR2 YYNGEE. The CDR3 protein is CASSAAGTVNTEAFF. In DNA, the CDR3 is TGTGCCAGCAGCGCAGCCGGGACAGTGAACACTGAAGCTTTCTTT.

This chain connects TRBV28 to TRBJ1-1, with a possible D match to TRBD1 (6 bases). Germline assignment: CDR1 MDHEN and CDR2 SYDVKM. The CDR3 runs 16 residues. V was trimmed by 5 bases and J by 0 bases, leaving 16 bases between them. The CDR3 spells CASSGSQGTMNTEAFF. Here the CDR3 DNA reads TGTGCCAGCAGTGGTTCACAGGGCACAATGAACACTGAAGCTTTCTTT.

The V and J genes are TRBV12-3 or TRBV12-4 and TRBJ1-2; D possibly corresponds to TRBD1 (6 bases). Trimming stripped 3 bases from V and 3 bases from J, with 8 bases between. CDR3 length equals 13 residues. CDR3 DNA sequence: TGTGCCAGCAGTTTTGGGACATACTATGGCTACACCTTC. Amino acid sequence: CASSFGTYYGYTF.

The chain carries TRBV19 and TRBJ2-1, with 8 bases that match TRBD1. J was trimmed by 6 bases and V by 3 bases; bases with no gene match: 1. Per the germline V gene, CDR1 is LNHDA and CDR2 is SQIVND (reference sequence). There are 13 residues in the CDR3. The CDR3 DNA reads TGTGCCAGTAGTATCGGACAGGGCAATGAGCAGTTCTTC. Amino acids: CASSIGQGNEQFF.

This rearrangement joins TRBV5-1 to TRBJ2-1, with 7 bases that match TRBD1. Germline lookup yields CDR1 SGHRS and CDR2 YFSETQ. CDR3 length: 12 amino acids. Unmatched junction bases numbered 3, after V lost 4 bases and J lost 8 bases. As DNA, the CDR3 is TGCGCCAGCAGCGCGACAGGGTATGAGCAGTTCTTC. Translation: CASSATGYEQFF.

The gene calls are TRBV9 and TRBJ1-2, with D possibly TRBD1 on 6 matching bases. There are 17 residues in the CDR3. Germline-derived CDR1 and CDR2 are SGDLS and YYNGEE. The V end lost 0 bases, the J end lost 0 bases, and 15 bases lay between the germline ends. The CDR3: CASSVEGGVVANYGYTF. The CDR3, as DNA: TGTGCCAGCAGCGTAGAGGGGGGGGTAGTCGCTAACTATGGCTACACCTTC.

The rearrangement joins TRBV10-2 to TRBJ2-5; D gene ambiguous. CDR1 is WSHSY, CDR2 SAAADI, per germline. Trimming cost V 4 bases and J 1 base, with 7 bases left between them. The CDR3 covers 13 residues. CDR3 DNA sequence: TGCGCCAGCAGTGTTTTTCTCCAAGAGACCCAGTACTTC. Amino acid sequence: CASSVFLQETQYF.

The V and J genes are TRBV28 and TRBJ2-1; 8 nucleotides agree with TRBD2. Germline lookup yields CDR1 MDHEN and CDR2 SYDVKM. This CDR3 region has 13 residues. V lost 6 bases and J lost 9; bases outside the gene matches: 7. The chain's CDR3 is CASSPGGVGEQFF. CDR3 bases: TGTGCCAGCAGCCCCGGGGGGGTTGGTGAGCAGTTCTTC. Combining the CDR3 with reference TRBV28 and TRBJ2-1 gives the whole variable domain DVKVTQSSRYLVKRTGEKVFLECVQDMDHENMFWYRQDPGLGLRLIYFSYDVKMKEKGDIPEGYSVSREKKERFSLILESASTNQTSMYLCASSPGGVGEQFFGPGTRLTVL.

The chain carries TRBV5-1 and TRBJ2-7; D is uncertain. The CDR3 is 14 residues long. V lost 4 bases, J lost 6 bases, and 17 bases lay in between. Germline loops: CDR1 SGHRS, CDR2 YFSETQ. Here the CDR3 reads CASSPPESSLEQYF. CDR3 nucleotide sequence: TGCGCCAGCAGCCCCCCGGAGTCCTCCCTCGAGCAGTACTTC.

The V gene is TRBV6-5, the J gene TRBJ1-6, with D unclear. The CDR3 spans 15 residues. CDR1 MNHEY and CDR2 SVGAGI come from the germline V gene. V was cut by 10 bases and J by 0 bases, with 13 bases left in between. CDR3: CAIGRGSSYNSPLHF. CDR3 coding DNA: TGTGCCATCGGACGAGGGAGCTCCTATAATTCACCCCTCCACTTT.